This T cell receptor (beta chain) was captured by sequencing in a study of shared clonotypes between healthy human individuals. Across the study: Each donor had three CD4 naive, three CD4 memory, two CD8 naive and one CD8 memory plate.

At a deep level, the assay was run. Each sorted subset replicate got 200 ng genomic DNA, around 29,000 genomes. Method: immunoSEQ multiplex PCR; TCRdb's copy keeps in-frame clones and lacks some. The sample lists fewer than 1.6 million clones; less than 99% were seen once. Trimming cost V 4 bases and J 8 bases; bases outside gene matches: 6. This CDR3 is 14 amino acids long. Germline-derived CDR1 and CDR2 are SGHKS and YYEKEE (reference sequence). The sequence was collected from a young man in good health. V is TRBV5-5 and J is TRBJ2-1, with TRBD2 matching 10 bases. Sequenced sample: naive CD4+ T cells sorted from blood. Sample subset: CD45RA+ positively selected. The CDR3 is CASSQTLAGYEQFF. CDR3 in DNA: TGTGCCAGCAGCCAAACACTAGCGGGGTATGAGCAGTTCTTC.